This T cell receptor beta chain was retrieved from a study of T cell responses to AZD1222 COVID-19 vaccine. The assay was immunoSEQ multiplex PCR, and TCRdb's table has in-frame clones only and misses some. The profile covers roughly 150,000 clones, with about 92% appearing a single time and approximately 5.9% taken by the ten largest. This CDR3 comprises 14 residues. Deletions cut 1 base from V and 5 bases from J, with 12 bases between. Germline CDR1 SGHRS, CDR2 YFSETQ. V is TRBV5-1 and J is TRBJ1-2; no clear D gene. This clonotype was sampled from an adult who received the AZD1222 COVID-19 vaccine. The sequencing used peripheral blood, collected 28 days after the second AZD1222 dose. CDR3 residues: CASSLSWETYGYTF. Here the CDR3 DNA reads TGCGCCAGCAGCTTGAGTTGGGAGACATATGGCTACACCTTC.